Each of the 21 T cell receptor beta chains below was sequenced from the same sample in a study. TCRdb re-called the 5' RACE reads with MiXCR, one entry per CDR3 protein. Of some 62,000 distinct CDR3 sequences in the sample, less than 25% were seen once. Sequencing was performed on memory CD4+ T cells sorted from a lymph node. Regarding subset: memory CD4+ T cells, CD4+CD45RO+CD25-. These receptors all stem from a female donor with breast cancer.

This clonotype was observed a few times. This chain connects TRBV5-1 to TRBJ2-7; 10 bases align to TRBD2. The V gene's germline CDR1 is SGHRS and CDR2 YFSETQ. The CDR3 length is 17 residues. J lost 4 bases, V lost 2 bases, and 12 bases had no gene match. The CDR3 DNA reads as TGCGCCAGCAGCTTAGGCCTAGCGGGGGCCGCTGAATACGAGCAGTACTTC. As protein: CASSLGLAGAAEYEQYF.

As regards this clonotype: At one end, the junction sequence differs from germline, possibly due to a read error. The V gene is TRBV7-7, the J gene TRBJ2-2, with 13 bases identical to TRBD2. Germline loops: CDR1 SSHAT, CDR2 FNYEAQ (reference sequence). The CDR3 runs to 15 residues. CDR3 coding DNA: TGTGCTAGCAGCAACGGACTAGCGGGAGACGGGGAGCTGTTTTTT. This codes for CASSNGLAGDGELFF.

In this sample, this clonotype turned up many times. This CDR3 reads CASSFGEFTEAFF. The CDR3 nucleotides read TGTGCCAGCAGCTTCGGCGAATTCACTGAAGCTTTCTTT. V is TRBV7-8 and J is TRBJ1-1; no clear D. Per the germline V gene, CDR1 is SGHVS and CDR2 is FQNEAQ. The CDR3 runs 13 residues. V was shortened by 3 bases and J by 4 bases, with 9 bases between the two germline ends.

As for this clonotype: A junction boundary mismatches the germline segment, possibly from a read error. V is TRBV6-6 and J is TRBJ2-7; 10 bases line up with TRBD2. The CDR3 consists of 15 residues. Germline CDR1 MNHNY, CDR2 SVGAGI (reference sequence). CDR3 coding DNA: TGTGCCATCAGTTTACCTAGCGGGAGTTCCTACGAGCAGTACTTC. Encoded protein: CAISLPSGSSYEQYF.

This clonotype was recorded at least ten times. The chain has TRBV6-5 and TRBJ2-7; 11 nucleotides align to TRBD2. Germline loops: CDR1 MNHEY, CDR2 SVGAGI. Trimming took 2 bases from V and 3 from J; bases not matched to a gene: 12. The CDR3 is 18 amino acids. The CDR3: CASSYRQATSGTYYEQYF. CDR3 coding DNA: TGTGCCAGCAGTTACCGTCAGGCGACTAGCGGGACTTACTACGAGCAGTACTTC.

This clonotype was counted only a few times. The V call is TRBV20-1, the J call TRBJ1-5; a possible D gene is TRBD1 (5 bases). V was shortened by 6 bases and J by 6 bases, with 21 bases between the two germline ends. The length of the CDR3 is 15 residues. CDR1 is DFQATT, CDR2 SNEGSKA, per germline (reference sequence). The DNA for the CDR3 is TGCAGTGCCTCGGGCCCAGGGCGGGTTGGTCAGCCCCAGCATTTT. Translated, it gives CSASGPGRVGQPQHF.

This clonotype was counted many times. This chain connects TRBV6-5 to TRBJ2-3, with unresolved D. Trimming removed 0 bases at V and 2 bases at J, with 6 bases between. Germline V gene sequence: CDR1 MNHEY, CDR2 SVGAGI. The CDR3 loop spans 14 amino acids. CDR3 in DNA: TGTGCCAGCAGTTACTCACGGACCACAGATACGCAGTATTTT. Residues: CASSYSRTTDTQYF.

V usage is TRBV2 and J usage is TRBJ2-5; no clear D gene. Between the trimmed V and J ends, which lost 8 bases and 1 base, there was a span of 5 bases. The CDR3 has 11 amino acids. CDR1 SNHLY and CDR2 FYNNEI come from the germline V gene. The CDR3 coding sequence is TGTGCCAGCGCAGTCCAAGAGACCCAGTACTTC. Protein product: CASAVQETQYF.

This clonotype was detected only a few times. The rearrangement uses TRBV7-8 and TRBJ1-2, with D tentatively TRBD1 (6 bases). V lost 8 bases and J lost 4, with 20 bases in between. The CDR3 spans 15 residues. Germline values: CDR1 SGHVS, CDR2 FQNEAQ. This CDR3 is CASANIRDTIYGYTF. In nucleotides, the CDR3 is TGTGCCAGCGCAAATATCCGGGACACAATCTATGGCTACACCTTC. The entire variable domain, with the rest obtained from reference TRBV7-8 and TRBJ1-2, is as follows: GAGVSQSPRYKVAKRGQDVALRCDPISGHVSLFWYQQALGQGPEFLTYFQNEAQLDKSGLPSDRFFAERPEGSVSTLKIQRTQQEDSAVYLCASANIRDTIYGYTFGSGTRLTVV.

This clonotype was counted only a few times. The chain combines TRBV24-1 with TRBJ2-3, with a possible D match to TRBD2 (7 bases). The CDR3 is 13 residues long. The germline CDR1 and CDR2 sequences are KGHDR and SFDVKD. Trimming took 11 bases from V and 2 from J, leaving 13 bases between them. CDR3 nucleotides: TGTGCCAGCGGGGGCGACGCCACAGATACGCAGTATTTT. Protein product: CASGGDATDTQYF.

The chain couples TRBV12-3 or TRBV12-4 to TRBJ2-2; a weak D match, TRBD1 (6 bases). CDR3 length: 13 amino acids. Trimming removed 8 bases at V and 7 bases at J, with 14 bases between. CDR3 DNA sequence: TGTGCCAGCCAAATACAGGGAATCGGGGAGCTGTTTTTT. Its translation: CASQIQGIGELFF.

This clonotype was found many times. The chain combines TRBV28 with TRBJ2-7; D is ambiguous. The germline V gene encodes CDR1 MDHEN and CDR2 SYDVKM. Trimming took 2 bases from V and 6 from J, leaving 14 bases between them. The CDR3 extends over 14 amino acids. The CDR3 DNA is TGTGCCAGCAGTTTAGTGGGGATCCAAGGCGAGCAGTACTTC. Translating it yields CASSLVGIQGEQYF.

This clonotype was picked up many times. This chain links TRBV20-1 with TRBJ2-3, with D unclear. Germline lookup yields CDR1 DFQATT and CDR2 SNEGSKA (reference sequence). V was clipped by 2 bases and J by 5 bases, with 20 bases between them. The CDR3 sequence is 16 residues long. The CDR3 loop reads CSARLLAQPGLDTQYF. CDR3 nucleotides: TGCAGTGCTAGACTTCTGGCTCAACCAGGCCTAGATACGCAGTATTTT.

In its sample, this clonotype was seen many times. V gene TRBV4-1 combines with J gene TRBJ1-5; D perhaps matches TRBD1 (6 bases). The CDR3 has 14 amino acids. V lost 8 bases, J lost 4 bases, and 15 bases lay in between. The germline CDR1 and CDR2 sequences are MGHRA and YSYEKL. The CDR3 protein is CASPCDTGNQPQHF. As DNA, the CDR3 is TGCGCCAGCCCGTGCGACACAGGGAATCAGCCCCAGCATTTT.

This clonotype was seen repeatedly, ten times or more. The CDR3 loop is CSAREQNLLLAKNIQYF. In DNA, the CDR3 is TGCAGTGCTAGAGAACAGAACTTACTACTAGCCAAAAACATTCAGTACTTC. The rearrangement links TRBV20-1 to TRBJ2-4; unclear D gene. Between the trimmed V and J ends, which lost 0 bases and 0 bases, there was a span of 15 bases. The germline CDR1 and CDR2 sequences are DFQATT and SNEGSKA (reference sequence). This CDR3 contains 17 residues.

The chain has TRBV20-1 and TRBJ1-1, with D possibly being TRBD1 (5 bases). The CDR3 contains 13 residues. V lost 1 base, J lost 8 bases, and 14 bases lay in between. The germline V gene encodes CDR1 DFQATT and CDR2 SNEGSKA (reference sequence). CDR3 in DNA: TGCAGTGCTAGAGGCCACGGGGGACTCGAAGCTTTCTTT. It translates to CSARGHGGLEAFF.

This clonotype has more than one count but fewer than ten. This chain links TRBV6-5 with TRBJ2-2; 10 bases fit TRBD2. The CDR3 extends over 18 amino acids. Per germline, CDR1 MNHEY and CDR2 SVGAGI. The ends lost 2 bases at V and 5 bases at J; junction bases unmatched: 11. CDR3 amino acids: CASSYRASGGRSTGELFF. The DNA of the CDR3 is TGTGCCAGCAGTTACCGGGCTAGCGGGGGCCGGAGTACCGGGGAGCTGTTTTTT.

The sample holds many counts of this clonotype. The CDR3 reads CASSPPGQTYEQYF. The DNA for the CDR3 is TGTGCCAGCAGCCCTCCCGGGCAGACCTACGAGCAGTACTTC. The V and J genes are TRBV12-3 or TRBV12-4 and TRBJ2-7; D remains ambiguous. The CDR3 covers 14 residues. Trimming shortened V by 6 bases and J by 2 bases, and 14 bases separated the two germline ends.

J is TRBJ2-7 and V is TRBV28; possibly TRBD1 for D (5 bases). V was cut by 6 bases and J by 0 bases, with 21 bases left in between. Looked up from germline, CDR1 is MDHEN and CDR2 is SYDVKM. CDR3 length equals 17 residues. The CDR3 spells CASSPPYWTTGSYEQYF. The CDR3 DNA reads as TGTGCCAGCAGCCCCCCCTACTGGACAACGGGCTCCTACGAGCAGTACTTC.

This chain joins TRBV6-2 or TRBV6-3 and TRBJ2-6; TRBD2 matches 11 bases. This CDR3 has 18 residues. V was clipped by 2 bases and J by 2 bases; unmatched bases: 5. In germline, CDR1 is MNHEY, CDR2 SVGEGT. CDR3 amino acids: CASSYQLAGVAGANVLTF. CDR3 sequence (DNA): TGTGCCAGCAGTTACCAACTAGCGGGAGTAGCTGGGGCCAACGTCCTGACTTTC.

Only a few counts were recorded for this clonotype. CDR3 DNA: TGCAGTGCTAGAGAAAATTGGTCGCAGTACTTC. Amino acid sequence: CSARENWSQYF. The chain has TRBV20-1 and TRBJ2-7; D uncertain. V dropped 0 bases and J dropped 9 bases, with 9 bases sitting between them. CDR3 length: 11 amino acids. Germline V CDR1 and CDR2: DFQATT, SNEGSKA (reference sequence).